Sequencing of this T cell receptor beta chain was carried out in a study of cytomegalovirus exposure and HLA in healthy donors. Study findings and constraints: TCR beta sequences reportedly predicted most subjects' HLA-A and HLA-B alleles accurately.

It was healthy bone marrow donors who served as donors. The PCR ran on 60 Vbeta and 13 Jbeta primers. The table came from immunoSEQ multiplex PCR; TCRdb's copy has only in-frame clones and leaves some out. Here the sample spans more than 75,000 clones, 60% to 80% being singletons. In the case of this clone: Its specificity is not known.

Germline V gene lookup returns CDR1 SNHLY and CDR2 FYNNEI. V dropped 6 bases and J dropped 4; count of bases not matched to a gene: 5. The CDR3 is 13 residues long. Sequencing used PBMCs. The sequence was collected from a woman in her fifties or sixties in good health and CMV-seropositive. The rearrangement joins TRBV2 to TRBJ1-2, with TRBD1 matching 7 bases. This CDR3 reads CASRGGQTYGYTF. The CDR3 DNA sequence: TGTGCCAGCAGGGGGGGACAGACCTATGGCTACACCTTC. The variable domain in full, with the rest retrieved from reference TRBV2 and TRBJ1-2, is EPEVTQTPSHQVTQMGQEVILRCVPISNHLYFYWYRQILGQKVEFLVSFYNNEISEKSEIFDDQFSVERPDGSNFTLKIRSTKLEDSAMYFCASRGGQTYGYTFGSGTRLTVV.